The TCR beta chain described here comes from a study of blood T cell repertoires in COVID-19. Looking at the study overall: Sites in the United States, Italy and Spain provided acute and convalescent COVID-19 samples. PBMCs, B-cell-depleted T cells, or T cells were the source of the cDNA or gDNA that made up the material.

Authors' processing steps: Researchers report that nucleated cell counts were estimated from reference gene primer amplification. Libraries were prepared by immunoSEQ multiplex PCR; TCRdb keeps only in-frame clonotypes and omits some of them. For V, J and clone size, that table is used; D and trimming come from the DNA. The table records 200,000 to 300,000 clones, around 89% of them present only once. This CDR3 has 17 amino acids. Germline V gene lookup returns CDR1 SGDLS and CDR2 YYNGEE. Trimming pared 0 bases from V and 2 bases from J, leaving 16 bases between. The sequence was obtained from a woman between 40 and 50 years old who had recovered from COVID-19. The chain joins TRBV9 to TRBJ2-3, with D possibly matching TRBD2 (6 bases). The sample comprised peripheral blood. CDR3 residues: CASSVGAAGGATDTQYF. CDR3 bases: TGTGCCAGCAGCGTAGGTGCAGCGGGCGGCGCCACAGATACGCAGTATTTT.